This T cell receptor (beta chain) was sequenced during a study of OX40 agonist ivuxolimab in advanced cancers. About the research overall: The study reported partial responses in three patients: one hepatocellular carcinoma, two cutaneous melanoma.

Clones were read by immunoSEQ multiplex PCR, and TCRdb kept only the in-frame ones, dropping some. The sample gives 78,000 or so clones, around nine tenths of which show up once; roughly 0.72% is in the top ten. Study-wide results and limits: There were also nonresponders showing low normalized T-cell clonal expansion. Among the least clonally expanded were partial responders at 0.1-3.0 mg/kg.

Notes on this clone: What it binds is not known.

V gave up 1 base and J gave up 5 bases, with 12 bases separating them. The CDR3 is 15 residues long. Per the germline V gene, CDR1 is SGHNT and CDR2 is YYREEE (reference sequence). The V gene is TRBV5-4, the J gene TRBJ2-2; D tentatively reads TRBD1 or TRBD2 (6 bases each). Sequences were derived from CD4+ or CD8+ T cells sorted from blood, sampled in a trial of the OX40 agonist ivuxolimab. The receptor was isolated from an adult with an advanced solid tumor such as melanoma, head and neck, liver or kidney cancer. The CDR3 sequence: CASSLKTGGTGELFF. The DNA of the CDR3 is TGTGCCAGCAGCTTGAAGACAGGAGGGACCGGGGAGCTGTTTTTT. The entire variable domain, with the rest obtained from reference TRBV5-4 and TRBJ2-2, is as follows: ETGVTQSPTHLIKTRGQQVTLRCSSQSGHNTVSWYQQALGQGPQFIFQYYREEENGRGNFPPRFSGLQFPNYSSELNVNALELDDSALYLCASSLKTGGTGELFFGEGSRLTVL.